This T cell receptor (beta chain) was captured by sequencing in a study of regulatory T cells in long-lasting Graves disease. Study as a whole: Persistent Graves' disease meant over 5 years of antithyroid drugs with positive TSH receptor antibodies.

Points from the study as a whole: Newly diagnosed disease favored TRBV20-1 and TRBJ2-1 over persistent disease.

The CDR3 consists of 14 residues. After removal of 5 bases from V and 3 bases from J, the junction contained 7 bases not matched to a gene. HTBI primers from iRepertoire and Arm-PCR of CDR3 regions yielded the TCR beta libraries. TCRdb called the multiplex PCR reads again in MiXCR, with one record for every CDR3 protein. The data contain around 460,000 distinct CDR3 sequences, 22% of them singletons. Documented time point: persistent/refractory GD, antithyroid drugs over 5 years with positive TRAb. With RNA extracted from PBMCs as input, the TCR library was made. This clonotype was detected only a few times. The antigen is not known.

This specimen consisted of peripheral blood mononuclear cells (PBMCs), obtained when the disease was refractory, from a patient treated with antithyroid drugs. This TCR was recovered from a female donor with Graves disease. The rearrangement joins TRBV12-3 or TRBV12-4 to TRBJ2-7, with 7 bases aligning to TRBD2. The CDR3 region is CASSASGANYEQYF. In DNA form, the CDR3 reads TGTGCCAGCAGTGCCAGCGGGGCCAACTACGAGCAGTACTTC.